These 25 T cell receptor beta chains were all obtained from the same sample, sequenced in a study of blood T cell repertoires in COVID-19. Produced via immunoSEQ multiplex PCR; TCRdb's table is partial and in-frame only. This repertoire shows approximately 100,000 clones, around four fifths found once; its top ten account for under 30%. The sample was peripheral blood. The origin of the receptors is a man aged 55 to 70 with acute or convalescent COVID-19.

V and J are TRBV21-1 and TRBJ2-7; TRBD2, the table's D call, was not compared with the DNA. TRBV21-1 is deemed a pseudogene. This CDR3 is 13 amino acids long. CDR3 sequence: CASRSLAPYEQYF. The CDR3 DNA sequence: TGTGCCAGCAGATCTCTAGCGCCCTACGAGCAGTACTTC.

The rearrangement uses TRBV5-1 and TRBJ2-3; D is perhaps TRBD1 (7 bases). The CDR3 totals 16 residues. Looked up from germline, CDR1 is SGHRS and CDR2 is YFSETQ. Trimming stripped 4 bases from V and 0 bases from J, with 15 bases between. The CDR3: CASSAQGGSSTDTQYF. The CDR3 region has the DNA TGCGCCAGCAGCGCCCAGGGGGGAAGTAGCACAGATACGCAGTATTTT.

CDR3 DNA: TGTGCCAGCAGCGCACTAGCGGCGAGCACCGGGGAGCTGTTTTTT. This translates into CASSALAASTGELFF. The gene calls are TRBV11-2 and TRBJ2-2, with TRBD2 matching 8 bases. V dropped 5 bases and J dropped 4; count of bases not matched to a gene: 6. This CDR3 is built from 15 residues. The germline gives CDR1 SGHAT, CDR2 FQNNGV.

The chain recombines TRBV6-2 or TRBV6-3 with TRBJ2-7; D might be TRBD2 (5 bases). The CDR3 covers 16 residues. V was cut by 4 bases and J by 0 bases, with 16 bases left in between. Germline V gene lookup returns CDR1 MNHEY and CDR2 SVGEGT. CDR3 bases: TGTGCCAGCAGTTTACCTGTTCGCCGGGACTCCTACGAGCAGTACTTC. Amino acids: CASSLPVRRDSYEQYF.

This sequence joins TRBV28 and TRBJ2-7, with D possibly being TRBD1 (5 bases). Germline loops: CDR1 MDHEN, CDR2 SYDVKM. This CDR3 has 14 amino acids. With 7 bases removed from V and 2 bases from J, the gap between germline ends came to 15 bases. In DNA, the CDR3 is TGTGCCAGCACTAACCAGGGCAGTCCCTACGAGCAGTACTTC. It translates to CASTNQGSPYEQYF.

The genes are TRBV11-2 and TRBJ2-1; perhaps TRBD2 as D (6 bases). The CDR3 runs to 14 residues. The V gene lost 6 bases and the J gene lost 0 bases, with 9 bases spanning the gap. Per the germline V gene, CDR1 is SGHAT and CDR2 is FQNNGV. CDR3 bases: TGTGCCAGCAGTTACGGGAGCTCCTACAATGAGCAGTTCTTC. Translated, it gives CASSYGSSYNEQFF.

V usage is TRBV15 and J usage is TRBJ2-1; tentatively, D is TRBD1 (6 bases). The V gene's germline CDR1 is LNHNV and CDR2 YYDKDF (reference sequence). The CDR3 contains 14 residues. The V gene lost 4 bases and the J gene lost 4 bases, with 11 bases spanning the gap. For the CDR3, the DNA is TGTGCCACCAGCAAGGGGCAGGGGTACAATGAGCAGTTCTTC. Translated: CATSKGQGYNEQFF.

This clone has only one observation. The chain is built from TRBV4-2 and TRBJ1-1, with D perhaps matching TRBD1 (5 bases). Trimming cost V 0 bases and J 5 bases, with 13 bases left between them. CDR1 LGHNA and CDR2 YNFKEQ come from the germline V gene. The CDR3 runs 15 residues. The CDR3 is CASSQDHQGATEAFF. In DNA form, the CDR3 reads TGTGCCAGCAGCCAAGATCACCAGGGTGCAACTGAAGCTTTCTTT.

The chain uses TRBV6-1 and TRBJ1-4, with 10 nucleotides matching TRBD1. Per the germline V gene, CDR1 is MNHNS and CDR2 is SASEGT. The V segment lost 3 bases and the J segment 2 bases; nucleotides outside the gene matches: 6. The CDR3 loop spans 17 amino acids. The CDR3 sequence: CASSEGQGRGTNEKLFF. CDR3 DNA: TGTGCCAGCAGTGAGGGACAGGGGAGAGGGACTAATGAAAAACTGTTTTTT.

The chain employs TRBV5-1 and TRBJ2-2; D uncertain. CDR1 is SGHRS, CDR2 YFSETQ, per germline. The CDR3 spans 14 residues. The V end was cut by 7 bases, the J end by 0 bases, with 10 bases between. CDR3 protein: CASGYSTNTGELFF. CDR3 DNA: TGCGCCAGCGGATACAGCACGAACACCGGGGAGCTGTTTTTT.

This clone was seen just once. The CDR3 DNA reads as TGTGCCAGTAGTATAGATCTCGGAACTAATGAAAAACTGTTTTTT. Protein product: CASSIDLGTNEKLFF. The V call is TRBV19, the J call TRBJ1-4, with D uncertain. The germline V gene encodes CDR1 LNHDA and CDR2 SQIVND (reference sequence). V was trimmed by 0 bases and J by 1 base, leaving 6 bases between them. This CDR3 is 15 amino acids long.

A few counts support this clone. The chain has TRBV6-1 and TRBJ2-5; tentative D call: TRBD1 (6 bases). The germline gives CDR1 MNHNS, CDR2 SASEGT. The CDR3 contains 13 residues. The V gene lost 5 bases and the J gene lost 5 bases, with 12 bases spanning the gap. CDR3 sequence: CASSSQGHETQYF. CDR3 nucleotides: TGTGCCAGCAGTTCACAGGGACACGAGACCCAGTACTTC.

This sequence joins TRBV4-1 and TRBJ1-1, with D possibly TRBD1 on 5 matching bases. The ends were cut back, 1 base at V and 7 bases at J, with 22 bases in the middle. This CDR3 comprises 17 residues. Germline lookup yields CDR1 MGHRA and CDR2 YSYEKL. CDR3 sequence reads: CASSQGPSTEYTDEAFF. CDR3 DNA: TGCGCCAGCAGCCAAGGTCCCTCGACAGAGTATACGGATGAAGCTTTCTTT.

The chain recombines TRBV6-5 with TRBJ1-6; the match to TRBD1 covers 8 bases. Looked up from germline, CDR1 is MNHEY and CDR2 is SVGAGI. There are 15 residues in the CDR3. V was clipped by 7 bases and J by 7 bases; unmatched bases: 9. The CDR3 nucleotides are TGTGCCAGCATGGTGGCGACAGGGGTAAATTCACCCCTCCACTTT. Translation gives CASMVATGVNSPLHF.

The chain has TRBV19 and TRBJ2-7, with TRBD1 matching over 8 bases. Germline V gene lookup returns CDR1 LNHDA and CDR2 SQIVND (reference sequence). The CDR3 has 13 residues. Trimming removed 5 bases from V and 5 bases from J; junction bases left unmatched: 5. As DNA, the CDR3 is TGTGCCAGTAGTCAACGGACAGGGCACGAGCAGTACTTC. Protein sequence: CASSQRTGHEQYF.

This chain joins TRBV5-1 and TRBJ1-1; no clear D gene. The CDR3 is made up of 14 amino acids. The V and J ends lost 2 bases and 0 bases respectively, with 8 bases between them. Germline V lookup: CDR1 SGHRS, CDR2 YFSETQ. The CDR3 DNA reads as TGCGCCAGCAGCTTAACGGGTTTGAACACTGAAGCTTTCTTT. It encodes CASSLTGLNTEAFF.

The V call is TRBV5-1, the J call TRBJ2-1; D might be TRBD1 (7 bases). The germline gives CDR1 SGHRS, CDR2 YFSETQ. Deletions cut 4 bases from V and 14 bases from J, with 22 bases between. The CDR3 is made up of 14 amino acids. CDR3 loop: CASSQGGTAPREFF. Written as DNA, the CDR3 is TGCGCCAGCAGCCAGGGCGGGACAGCCCCTCGGGAGTTCTTC.

The chain combines TRBV19 with TRBJ1-3, with D hard to call. Germline CDR1 and CDR2: LNHDA and SQIVND (reference sequence). The ends were cut back, 5 bases at V and 2 bases at J, with 16 bases in the middle. The CDR3 runs to 16 residues. The CDR3 spells CASSPPAGRPGNTIYF. In DNA form, the CDR3 reads TGTGCCAGTAGTCCTCCGGCAGGAAGGCCTGGAAACACCATATATTTT.

The rearrangement joins TRBV29-1 to TRBJ2-1; no reliable D call. This CDR3 is built from 14 residues. Germline-derived CDR1 and CDR2 are SQVTM and ANQGSEA. V lost 7 bases and J lost 8, with 21 bases in between. The DNA for the CDR3 is TGCAGCGCCCAGACCATAAGACCCGGAGATGAGCAGTTCTTC. Protein: CSAQTIRPGDEQFF.

In DNA, the CDR3 is TGCAGCGTTGAAGATCAGGTGTCGACAGGAAACGAGCAGTACTTC. Its protein is CSVEDQVSTGNEQYF. The V and J genes are TRBV29-1 and TRBJ2-7; weak D call: TRBD1 (6 bases). Germline V gene sequence: CDR1 SQVTM, CDR2 ANQGSEA. Trimming stripped 0 bases from V and 5 bases from J, with 17 bases between. The CDR3 is made up of 15 amino acids.

A single count supports this clone. The chain links TRBV30 to TRBJ1-2; D ambiguous. The CDR3 has 12 amino acids. Germline assignment: CDR1 GTSNPN and CDR2 SVGIG (reference sequence). The CDR3 here is CAQRAPGYGYTF. CDR3 DNA: TGTGCTCAGAGGGCGCCCGGCTATGGCTACACCTTC.

In its sample, this clone was seen once. This rearrangement joins TRBV10-1 to TRBJ1-1, with 10 bases aligning to TRBD1. V dropped 3 bases and J dropped 4; count of bases not matched to a gene: 2. This CDR3 region has 14 residues. Germline values: CDR1 WNHNN, CDR2 SYGVQD (reference sequence). CDR3 sequence (DNA): TGCGCCAGCAGTGAAGGGACAGGGGTCACTGAAGCTTTCTTT. Its protein product is CASSEGTGVTEAFF.

V usage is TRBV5-1 and J usage is TRBJ1-2, with a possible D match to TRBD1 (6 bases). Germline assignment: CDR1 SGHRS and CDR2 YFSETQ. V gave up 0 bases and J gave up 8 bases, with 20 bases separating them. The CDR3 spans 16 residues. The CDR3 sequence: CASSLDGLRGAVGYTF. CDR3 DNA sequence: TGCGCCAGCAGCTTGGACGGGCTACGGGGGGCCGTAGGCTACACCTTC.

The chain recombines TRBV6-2 or TRBV6-3 with TRBJ1-2; 9 nucleotides line up with TRBD1. From germline, CDR1 is MNHEY and CDR2 SVGEGT. J was trimmed by 9 bases and V by 5 bases; bases with no gene match: 4. The CDR3 extends over 12 amino acids. CDR3 amino acids: CASSRDRASYTF. The CDR3 nucleotides are TGTGCCAGCAGTCGGGACAGGGCTAGCTACACCTTC.

The chain employs TRBV4-1 and TRBJ2-5; D possibly corresponds to TRBD1 (5 bases). The germline V gene has CDR1 MGHRA and CDR2 YSYEKL. This CDR3 contains 14 residues. Trimming removed 4 bases at V and 4 bases at J, with 13 bases between. CDR3 bases: TGCGCCAGCAGCCTAAGGGGAAGTAGAGAGACCCAGTACTTC. It codes for CASSLRGSRETQYF.